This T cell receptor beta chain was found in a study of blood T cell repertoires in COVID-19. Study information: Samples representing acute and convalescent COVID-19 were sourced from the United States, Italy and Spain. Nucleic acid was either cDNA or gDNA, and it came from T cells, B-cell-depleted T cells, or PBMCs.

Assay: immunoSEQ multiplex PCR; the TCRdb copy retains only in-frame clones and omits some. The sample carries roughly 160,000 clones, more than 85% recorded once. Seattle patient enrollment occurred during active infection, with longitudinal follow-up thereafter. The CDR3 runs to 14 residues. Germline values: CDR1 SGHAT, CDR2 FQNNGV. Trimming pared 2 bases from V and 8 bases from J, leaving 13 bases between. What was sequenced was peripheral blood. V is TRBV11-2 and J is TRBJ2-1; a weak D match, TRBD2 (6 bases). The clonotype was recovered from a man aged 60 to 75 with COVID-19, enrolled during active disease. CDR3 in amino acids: CASSLLTRGDEQFF. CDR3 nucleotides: TGTGCCAGCAGCTTATTGACCCGCGGGGATGAGCAGTTCTTC.